This note documents a single TCR beta chain sequence. As yet, its antigen is unknown. In the PCR, 60 Vbeta and 13 Jbeta primers were used. Profiling relied on immunoSEQ multiplex PCR, and the TCRdb table lists in-frame clones only, not all of them. The sample has approximately 170,000 clones, 65% to 85% seen once. V was cut by 2 bases and J by 1 base, with 12 bases left in between. The germline gives CDR1 MNHNS, CDR2 SASEGT. This CDR3 is built from 16 residues. The data are from a study of cytomegalovirus exposure and HLA in healthy donors. Findings and limits, study-wide: Fewer N-insertions than the approximately 680-donor mean were reportedly shown by an Asian-associated ancestry cluster in a later analysis. Overall, approximately 150 TCR beta chains were annotated as cytomegalovirus-associated.

Sample: PBMCs. This chain uses TRBV6-1 with TRBJ2-4, with D maybe TRBD2 (6 bases). This clonotype was sampled from a boy between 2 and 10 years old in good health and CMV-seronegative. The CDR3: CASSEMEGLAKNIQYF. The CDR3 coding sequence is TGTGCCAGCAGTGAAATGGAGGGTCTGGCCAAAAACATTCAGTACTTC.